This T cell receptor (beta chain) comes out of a study of cytomegalovirus exposure and HLA in healthy donors. In the study overall: Later analysis reported that the approximately 110 validation repertoires shared the platform of the approximately 690 first-cohort repertoires.

Turning to this clone: Its antigen is still unknown.

Libraries were prepared by immunoSEQ multiplex PCR; TCRdb keeps only in-frame clonotypes and omits some of them. In the table there are about 56,000 clones, 85% to 90% of which are singletons. Germline V gene sequence: CDR1 SGDLS, CDR2 YYNGEE. The CDR3 is made up of 14 amino acids. V was trimmed by 0 bases and J by 0 bases, leaving 3 bases between them. General study findings and limits: The investigators catalogued under 200 TCR beta chains as cytomegalovirus-associated.

The specimen sequenced was PBMCs. This sequence joins TRBV9 and TRBJ1-4; D ambiguous. The sequence came from a woman aged 18-35 years in good health and CMV-seronegative. The DNA of the CDR3 is TGTGCCAGCAGCGTAGCCGCAACTAATGAAAAACTGTTTTTT. Amino acid sequence: CASSVAATNEKLFF.